This T cell receptor beta chain was identified in a study of a mutant IDH1 vaccine in newly diagnosed glioma. As concerns this clone: As yet, its antigen is unknown.

TCRdb's table, derived via immunoSEQ multiplex PCR, lists solely in-frame clones and lacks some. Here the sample spans some 70,000 clones, approximately 80% being singletons. This CDR3 spans 16 amino acids. V was shortened by 0 bases and J by 4 bases, with 13 bases between the two germline ends. Germline V gene lookup returns CDR1 LGHNA and CDR2 YSLEER. Stated time point: week 23, last vaccination. Every vaccine dose comprised 300 ug of mutant IDH1 20-mer peptide plus topical imiquimod. This chain joins TRBV4-3 and TRBJ1-3; D remains unclear. Material: PBMCs, obtained from a glioma patient whose treatment included an IDH1 peptide vaccine. This TCR was recovered from a man aged 18 to 30 with glioma. CDR3 region: CASSQDRSTFGNTIYF. The CDR3 DNA follows: TGCGCCAGCAGCCAAGATCGCTCAACCTTCGGAAACACCATATATTTT.